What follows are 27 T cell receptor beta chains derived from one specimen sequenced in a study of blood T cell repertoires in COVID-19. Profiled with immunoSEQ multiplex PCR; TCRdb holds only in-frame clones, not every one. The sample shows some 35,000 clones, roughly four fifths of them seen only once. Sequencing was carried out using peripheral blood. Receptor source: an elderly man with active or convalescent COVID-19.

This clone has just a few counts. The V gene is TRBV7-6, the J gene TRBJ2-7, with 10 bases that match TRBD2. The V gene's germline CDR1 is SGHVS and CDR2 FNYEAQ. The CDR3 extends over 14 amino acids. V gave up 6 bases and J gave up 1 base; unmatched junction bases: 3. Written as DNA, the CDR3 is TGTGCCAGCAGAAGGACTAGCGGATCCTACGAGCAGTACTTC. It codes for CASRRTSGSYEQYF.

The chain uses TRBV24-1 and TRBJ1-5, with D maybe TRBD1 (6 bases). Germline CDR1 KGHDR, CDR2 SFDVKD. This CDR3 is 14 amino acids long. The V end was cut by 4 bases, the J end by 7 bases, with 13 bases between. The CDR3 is CATSEDSRVQPQHF. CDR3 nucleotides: TGTGCCACCAGTGAGGACAGCCGAGTGCAGCCCCAGCATTTT.

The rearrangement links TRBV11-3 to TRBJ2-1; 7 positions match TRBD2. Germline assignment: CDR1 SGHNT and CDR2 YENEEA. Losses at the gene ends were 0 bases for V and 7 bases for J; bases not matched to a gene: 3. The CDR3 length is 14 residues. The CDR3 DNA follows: TGTGCCAGCAGCTTAGACGGCGGGAGTAATGAGCAGTTCTTC. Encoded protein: CASSLDGGSNEQFF.

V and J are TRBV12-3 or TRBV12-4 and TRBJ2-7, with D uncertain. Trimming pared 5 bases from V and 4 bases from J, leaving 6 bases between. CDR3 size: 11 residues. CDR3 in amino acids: CASSRAYEQYF. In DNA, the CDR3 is TGTGCCAGCAGTAGAGCGTACGAGCAGTACTTC.

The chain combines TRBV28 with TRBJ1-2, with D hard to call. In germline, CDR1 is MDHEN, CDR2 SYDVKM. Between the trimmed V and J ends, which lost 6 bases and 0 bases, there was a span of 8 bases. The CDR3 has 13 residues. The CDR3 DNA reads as TGTGCCAGCAGACTTACAGCTAACTATGGCTACACCTTC. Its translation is CASRLTANYGYTF.

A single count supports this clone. The CDR3 loop is CASSPPPGQRAINEKLFF. CDR3 coding DNA: TGTGCCAGCTCACCACCTCCCGGACAGAGAGCGATTAATGAAAAACTGTTTTTT. The chain couples TRBV18 to TRBJ1-4; a possible D gene is TRBD1 (6 bases). Germline V lookup: CDR1 KGHSH, CDR2 LQKENI. Trimming removed 0 bases from V and 4 bases from J, with 18 bases in between. The CDR3 contains 18 residues.

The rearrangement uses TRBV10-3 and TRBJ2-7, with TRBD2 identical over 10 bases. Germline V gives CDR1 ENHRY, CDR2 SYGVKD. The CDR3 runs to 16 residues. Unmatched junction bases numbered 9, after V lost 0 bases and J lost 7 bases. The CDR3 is CAISESAGGAQGEQYF. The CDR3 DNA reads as TGTGCCATCAGTGAGTCAGCGGGAGGGGCCCAGGGGGAGCAGTACTTC.

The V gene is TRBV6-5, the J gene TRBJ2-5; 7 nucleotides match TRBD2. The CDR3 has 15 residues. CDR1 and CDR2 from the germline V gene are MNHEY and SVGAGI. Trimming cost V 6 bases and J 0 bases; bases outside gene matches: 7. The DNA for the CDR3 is TGTGCCAGCAGGTCTAGCGGAGCGTACCAAGAGACCCAGTACTTC. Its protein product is CASRSSGAYQETQYF.

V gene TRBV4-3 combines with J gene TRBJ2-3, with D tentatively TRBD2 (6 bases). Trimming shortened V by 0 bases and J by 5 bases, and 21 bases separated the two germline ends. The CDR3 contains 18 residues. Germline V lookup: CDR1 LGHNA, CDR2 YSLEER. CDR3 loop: CASSQEAIAAQVGDTQYF. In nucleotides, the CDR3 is TGCGCCAGCAGCCAAGAAGCTATAGCGGCCCAAGTAGGAGATACGCAGTATTTT.

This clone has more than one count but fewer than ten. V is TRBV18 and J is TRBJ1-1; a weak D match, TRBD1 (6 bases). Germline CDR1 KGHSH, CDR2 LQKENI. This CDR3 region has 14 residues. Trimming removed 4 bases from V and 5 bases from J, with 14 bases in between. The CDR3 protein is CASSLPGAVTEAFF. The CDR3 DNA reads TGTGCCAGCTCACTGCCAGGGGCCGTTACTGAAGCTTTCTTT.

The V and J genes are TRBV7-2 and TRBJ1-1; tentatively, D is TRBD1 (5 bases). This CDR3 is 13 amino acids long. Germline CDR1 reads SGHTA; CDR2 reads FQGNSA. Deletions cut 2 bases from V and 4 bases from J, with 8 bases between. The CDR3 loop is CASSLWGGTEAFF. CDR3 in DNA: TGTGCCAGCAGCTTATGGGGGGGCACTGAAGCTTTCTTT.

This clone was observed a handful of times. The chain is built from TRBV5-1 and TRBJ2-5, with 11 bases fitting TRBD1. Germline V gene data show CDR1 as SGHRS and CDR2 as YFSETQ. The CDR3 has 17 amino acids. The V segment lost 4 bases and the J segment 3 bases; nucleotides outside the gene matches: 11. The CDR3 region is CASSPLDRGPVKETQYF. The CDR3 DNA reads TGCGCCAGCAGCCCGCTGGACAGGGGGCCGGTTAAAGAGACCCAGTACTTC.

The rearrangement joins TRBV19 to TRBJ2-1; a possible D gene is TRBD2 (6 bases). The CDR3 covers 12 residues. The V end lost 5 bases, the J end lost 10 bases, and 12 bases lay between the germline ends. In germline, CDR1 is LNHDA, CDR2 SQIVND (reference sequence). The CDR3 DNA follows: TGTGCCAGTAGTCCCCAGGAGGGGGAGCAGTTCTTC. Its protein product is CASSPQEGEQFF.

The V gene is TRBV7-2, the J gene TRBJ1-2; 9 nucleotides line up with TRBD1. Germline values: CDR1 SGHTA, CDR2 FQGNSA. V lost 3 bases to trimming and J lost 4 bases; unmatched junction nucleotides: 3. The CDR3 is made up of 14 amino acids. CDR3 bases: TGTGCCAGCAGCTTGGGACAGGGAGGCTATGGCTACACCTTC. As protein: CASSLGQGGYGYTF.

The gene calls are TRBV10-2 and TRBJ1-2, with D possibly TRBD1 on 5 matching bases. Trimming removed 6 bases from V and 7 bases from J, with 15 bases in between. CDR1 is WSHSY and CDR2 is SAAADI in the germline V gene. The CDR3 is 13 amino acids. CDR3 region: CASRMGLTPGYTF. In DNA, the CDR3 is TGCGCCAGCAGAATGGGACTGACCCCTGGCTACACCTTC.

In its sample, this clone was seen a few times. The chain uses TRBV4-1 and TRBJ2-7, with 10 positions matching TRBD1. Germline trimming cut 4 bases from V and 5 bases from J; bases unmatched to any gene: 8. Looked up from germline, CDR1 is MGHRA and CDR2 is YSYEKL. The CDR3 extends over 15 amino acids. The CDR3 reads CASSPRDRGPNEQYF. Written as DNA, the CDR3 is TGCGCCAGCAGCCCCCGAGACAGGGGGCCGAACGAGCAGTACTTC.

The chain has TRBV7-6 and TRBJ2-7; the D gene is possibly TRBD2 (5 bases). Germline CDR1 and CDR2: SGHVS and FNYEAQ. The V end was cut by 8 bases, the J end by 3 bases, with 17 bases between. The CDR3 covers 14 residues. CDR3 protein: CASASSGPGYEQYF. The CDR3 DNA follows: TGTGCCAGCGCGTCGAGCGGCCCGGGCTACGAGCAGTACTTC.

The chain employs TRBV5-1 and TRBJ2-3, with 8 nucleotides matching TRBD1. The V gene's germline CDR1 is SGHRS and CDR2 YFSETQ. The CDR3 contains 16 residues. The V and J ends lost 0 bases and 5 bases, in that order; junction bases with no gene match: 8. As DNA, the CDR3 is TGCGCCAGCAGCTTGGCGCGCAGGGGGCAAGGAGATACGCAGTATTTT. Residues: CASSLARRGQGDTQYF. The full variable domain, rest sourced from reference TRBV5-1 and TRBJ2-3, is KAGVTQTPRYLIKTRGQQVTLSCSPISGHRSVSWYQQTPGQGLQFLFEYFSETQRNKGNFPGRFSGRQFSNSRSEMNVSTLELGDSALYLCASSLARRGQGDTQYFGPGTRLTVL.

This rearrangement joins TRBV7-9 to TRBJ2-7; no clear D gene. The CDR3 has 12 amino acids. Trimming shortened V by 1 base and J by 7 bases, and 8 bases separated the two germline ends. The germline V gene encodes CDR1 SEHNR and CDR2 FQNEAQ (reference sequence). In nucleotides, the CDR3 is TGTGCCAGCAGCTTAGGAGCGCGGGAGCAGTACTTC. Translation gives CASSLGAREQYF.

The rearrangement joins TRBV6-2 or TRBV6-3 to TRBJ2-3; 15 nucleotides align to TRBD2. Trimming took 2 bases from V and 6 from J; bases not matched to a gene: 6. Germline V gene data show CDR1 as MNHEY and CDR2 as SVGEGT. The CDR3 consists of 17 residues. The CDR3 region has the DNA TGTGCCAGCAGTTACCCCGGACTAGCGGGAGGGCCCGATACGCAGTATTTT. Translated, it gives CASSYPGLAGGPDTQYF.

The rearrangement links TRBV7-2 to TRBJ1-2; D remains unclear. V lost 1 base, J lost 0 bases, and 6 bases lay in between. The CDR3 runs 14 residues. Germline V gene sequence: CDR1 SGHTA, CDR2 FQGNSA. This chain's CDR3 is CASSLVHTNYGYTF. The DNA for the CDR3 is TGTGCCAGCAGCTTAGTTCACACTAACTATGGCTACACCTTC.

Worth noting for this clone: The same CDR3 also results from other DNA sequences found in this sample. The CDR3 nucleotides are TGTGCCAGCTCACCCGGACTAGCGGGGGGCTACGAGCAGTACTTC. Amino acids: CASSPGLAGGYEQYF. The chain recombines TRBV18 with TRBJ2-7; TRBD2 matches 14 bases. The germline gives CDR1 KGHSH, CDR2 LQKENI. With V trimmed by 3 bases and J by 3 bases, 1 base remained unmatched. This CDR3 contains 15 residues. Filled out from reference TRBV18 and TRBJ2-7, the complete variable domain reads NAGVMQNPRHLVRRRGQEARLRCSPMKGHSHVYWYRQLPEEGLKFMVYLQKENIIDESGMPKERFSAEFPKEGPSILRIQQVVRGDSAAYFCASSPGLAGGYEQYFGPGTRLTVT.

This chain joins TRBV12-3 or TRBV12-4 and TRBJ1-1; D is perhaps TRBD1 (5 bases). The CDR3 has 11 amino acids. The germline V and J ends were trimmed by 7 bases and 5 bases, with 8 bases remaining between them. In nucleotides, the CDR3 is TGTGCCAGCACCCAGGGTACTGAAGCTTTCTTT. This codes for CASTQGTEAFF.

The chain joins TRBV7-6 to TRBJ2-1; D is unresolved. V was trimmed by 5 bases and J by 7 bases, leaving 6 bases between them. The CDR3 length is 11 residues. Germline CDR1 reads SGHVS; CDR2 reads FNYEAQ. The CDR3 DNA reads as TGTGCCAGCAGCCCGGAGAATGAGCAGTTCTTC. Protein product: CASSPENEQFF.

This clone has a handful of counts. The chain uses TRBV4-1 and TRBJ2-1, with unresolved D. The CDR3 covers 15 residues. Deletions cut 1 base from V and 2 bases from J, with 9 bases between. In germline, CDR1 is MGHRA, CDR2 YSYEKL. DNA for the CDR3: TGCGCCAGCAGCCAAGTTGCGGAAACCTACAATGAGCAGTTCTTC. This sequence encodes CASSQVAETYNEQFF.

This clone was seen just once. Here the CDR3 DNA reads TGTGCCAGCAGCCAAGGCACTAGCGGGAGTAGCTATCCCAAAAACATTCAGTACTTC. This sequence encodes CASSQGTSGSSYPKNIQYF. This rearrangement joins TRBV3-1 (or the pseudogene TRBV3-2) to TRBJ2-4; 11 bases match TRBD2. CDR1 is LGHDT, CDR2 YNNKEL, per germline (reference sequence). V was clipped by 1 base and J by 2 bases; unmatched bases: 10. The CDR3 length is 19 residues.

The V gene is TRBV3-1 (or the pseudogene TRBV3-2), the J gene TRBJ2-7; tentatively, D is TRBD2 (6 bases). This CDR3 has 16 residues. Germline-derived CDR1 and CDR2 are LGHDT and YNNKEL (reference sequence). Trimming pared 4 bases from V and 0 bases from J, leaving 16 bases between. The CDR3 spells CASSPRGKRASYEQYF. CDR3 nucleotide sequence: TGTGCCAGCAGCCCCCGAGGTAAGCGGGCCTCCTACGAGCAGTACTTC.